These 30 T cell receptor beta chains were all obtained from the same sample, sequenced in a study of OX40 agonist ivuxolimab in advanced cancers. Generated by immunoSEQ multiplex PCR, the TCRdb table keeps only in-frame clones and is missing some. The data hold around 39,000 clones, with approximately 79% observed a single time. The material was CD4+ or CD8+ T cells sorted from blood, obtained in a trial of the OX40 agonist ivuxolimab. These receptors all stem from an adult with an advanced solid tumor such as melanoma, head and neck, liver or kidney cancer.

This chain joins TRBV7-9 and TRBJ1-6; 7 bases are shared with TRBD1. The J segment lost 8 bases and the V segment lost 5 bases, leaving 6 bases of the junction unmatched. Germline V gives CDR1 SEHNR, CDR2 FQNEAQ (reference sequence). There are 14 residues in the CDR3. This CDR3 is CASSKGTEDSPLHF. The CDR3 DNA reads TGTGCCAGCAGCAAGGGGACAGAGGATTCACCCCTCCACTTT.

The CDR3 bases are TGCGCCAGCAGCCTCGTGGGGACTAGCACAGATACGCAGTATTTT. Its translation: CASSLVGTSTDTQYF. V usage is TRBV4-1 and J usage is TRBJ2-3; a possible D gene is TRBD2 (6 bases). The CDR3 is 15 residues long. Germline-derived CDR1 and CDR2 are MGHRA and YSYEKL. Trimming removed 4 bases at V and 0 bases at J, with 11 bases between.

The rearrangement links TRBV2 to TRBJ1-5; 9 bases are shared with TRBD1. With 6 bases clipped from V and 4 bases from J, the junction kept 1 base outside the gene matches. Germline V lookup: CDR1 SNHLY, CDR2 FYNNEI. This CDR3 spans 13 amino acids. In nucleotides, the CDR3 is TGTGCCAGCAGGGGACAGGGTAATCAGCCCCAGCATTTT. It translates to CASRGQGNQPQHF.

The chain has TRBV6-5 and TRBJ1-4; the match to TRBD1 covers 8 bases. Unmatched junction bases numbered 8, after V lost 5 bases and J lost 6 bases. The CDR3 is made up of 15 amino acids. The germline V gene encodes CDR1 MNHEY and CDR2 SVGAGI. CDR3 bases: TGTGCCAGCAGTGCCGCAGGGGGCGAGGATGAAAAACTGTTTTTT. It is translated as CASSAAGGEDEKLFF.

The rearrangement links TRBV2 to TRBJ2-2; weak D call: TRBD1 (6 bases). The CDR3 totals 15 residues. V lost 4 bases and J lost 2, with 11 bases in between. CDR1 and CDR2 (germline): SNHLY, FYNNEI. The CDR3 region has the DNA TGTGCCAGCAGTGGGGGGCAGGGAAACACCGGGGAGCTGTTTTTT. Protein sequence: CASSGGQGNTGELFF.

The chain is built from TRBV6-1 and TRBJ1-1; tentative D call: TRBD1 (5 bases). The CDR3 extends over 17 amino acids. Germline V gives CDR1 MNHNS, CDR2 SASEGT. The V end was cut by 0 bases, the J end by 4 bases, with 18 bases between. The CDR3 nucleotides are TGTGCCAGCAGTGAAGCAGTCTGGGTAGGGGCCGGCACTGAAGCTTTCTTT. Amino acid sequence: CASSEAVWVGAGTEAFF.

This clone has more than one count but fewer than ten. The J gene is TRBJ2-2, the V gene TRBV4-1, with D maybe TRBD2 (5 bases). The V gene lost 3 bases and the J gene lost 1 base, with 18 bases spanning the gap. The CDR3 sequence is 18 residues long. Germline CDR1 and CDR2: MGHRA and YSYEKL. The DNA for the CDR3 is TGCGCCAGCAGCCATAGAGGAGGAACTAGGGTGAACACCGGGGAGCTGTTTTTT. Translating it yields CASSHRGGTRVNTGELFF.

The chain uses TRBV6-5 and TRBJ1-4; TRBD1 might be the D (6 bases). The CDR3 is 15 residues long. CDR1 is MNHEY and CDR2 is SVGAGI in the germline V gene. The V end lost 1 base, the J end lost 8 bases, and 14 bases lay between the germline ends. The CDR3 reads CASSYLDRTREKLFF. The DNA of the CDR3 is TGTGCCAGCAGTTACTTAGACAGGACCCGGGAAAAACTGTTTTTT.

This clone turned up a few times. This chain connects TRBV27 to TRBJ2-3; unclear D gene. Trimming took 0 bases from V and 0 from J, leaving 7 bases between them. CDR3 size: 15 residues. The germline CDR1 and CDR2 sequences are MNHEY and SMNVEV (reference sequence). The CDR3 loop reads CASSLSKQSTDTQYF. The CDR3 DNA follows: TGTGCCAGCAGTTTATCGAAACAGAGCACAGATACGCAGTATTTT.

The rearrangement joins TRBV11-2 to TRBJ1-4; D perhaps matches TRBD1 (6 bases). Germline V gene lookup returns CDR1 SGHAT and CDR2 FQNNGV. This CDR3 is 16 amino acids long. The ends were cut back, 4 bases at V and 5 bases at J, with 17 bases in the middle. The CDR3 nucleotides read TGTGCCAGCAGCTCCCTACCAGGGGTGGGGAATGAAAAACTGTTTTTT. Residues: CASSSLPGVGNEKLFF.

The CDR3 here is CAWRGGQGARNSPLHF. CDR3 nucleotides: TGTGCCTGGAGAGGGGGACAGGGGGCGCGGAATTCACCCCTCCACTTT. This chain links TRBV30 with TRBJ1-6; the match to TRBD1 covers 12 bases. The CDR3 totals 16 residues. The germline CDR1 and CDR2 sequences are GTSNPN and SVGIG (reference sequence). The ends lost 3 bases at V and 7 bases at J; junction bases unmatched: 7.

The CDR3 nucleotides read TGTGCTAGTGGTTTGCCGACCGTGGGACTAAGAGGTACGCAGTATTTT. This gives the protein CASGLPTVGLRGTQYF. This chain connects TRBV12-5 to TRBJ2-3, with 7 nucleotides matching TRBD2. Germline V lookup: CDR1 LGHNT, CDR2 FRNRAP. The V gene end was trimmed by 2 bases and the J gene end by 8 bases; junction bases not matched to a gene: 13. The CDR3 runs to 16 residues.

The chain combines TRBV5-1 with TRBJ1-2; TRBD1 matches 8 bases. The ends lost 4 bases at V and 7 bases at J; junction bases unmatched: 9. The CDR3 totals 14 residues. CDR1 is SGHRS and CDR2 is YFSETQ in the germline V gene. CDR3 protein: CASSAIQGGSGYTF. In DNA, the CDR3 is TGCGCCAGCAGCGCTATACAGGGGGGCTCTGGCTACACCTTC.

This chain connects TRBV7-2 to TRBJ2-1; 8 bases line up with TRBD2. Germline V gene data show CDR1 as SGHTA and CDR2 as FQGNSA. The CDR3 runs to 19 residues. The ends lost 0 bases at V and 0 bases at J; junction bases unmatched: 10. The CDR3 coding sequence is TGTGCCAGCAGCTTAGCGCTCGGGGGGGGCTACTACTCCTACAATGAGCAGTTCTTC. Amino acid sequence: CASSLALGGGYYSYNEQFF.

This chain joins TRBV4-1 and TRBJ1-2, with 11 bases lining up with TRBD1. V lost 2 bases, J lost 1 base, and 9 bases stayed unmatched. From germline, CDR1 is MGHRA and CDR2 YSYEKL. CDR3 length: 18 residues. The CDR3 here is CASSQNPGGQGVNYGYTF. CDR3 bases: TGCGCCAGCAGCCAAAACCCAGGGGGACAGGGGGTTAACTATGGCTACACCTTC.

Note on this clone: Distinct nucleotide sequences in the sample also encode this CDR3. The chain carries TRBV5-1 and TRBJ1-5, with 11 bases that match TRBD1. The V gene end was trimmed by 4 bases and the J gene end by 6 bases; junction bases not matched to a gene: 6. The germline gives CDR1 SGHRS, CDR2 YFSETQ. The length of the CDR3 is 15 residues. The CDR3 nucleotides are TGCGCCAGCAGCCCCGGGACAGGGGGTTCTCAGCCCCAGCATTTT. Amino acids: CASSPGTGGSQPQHF.

The chain recombines TRBV7-2 with TRBJ2-2; 10 bases are a match to TRBD1. Germline V gene sequence: CDR1 SGHTA, CDR2 FQGNSA. The CDR3 sequence is 15 residues long. V trimming: 3 bases; J trimming: 7 bases; junction bases outside the gene matches: 5. CDR3 amino acids: CASSFDRGRHGELFF. The DNA of the CDR3 is TGTGCCAGCAGCTTTGACAGGGGGCGACACGGGGAGCTGTTTTTT.

This clone was detected a few times. The chain carries TRBV12-5 and TRBJ1-1, with D hard to call. Trimming pared 7 bases from V and 3 bases from J, leaving 18 bases between. Germline lookup yields CDR1 LGHNT and CDR2 FRNRAP. The CDR3 length is 15 residues. The chain's CDR3 is CASAPFRSGDTEAFF. The CDR3 region has the DNA TGTGCTAGTGCCCCTTTTCGGTCTGGGGACACTGAAGCTTTCTTT.

Remarks on this clone: The same CDR3 arises from other DNA sequences in this sample as well. V is TRBV5-1 and J is TRBJ1-1; D perhaps matches TRBD1 (5 bases). The CDR3 length is 15 residues. Germline lookup yields CDR1 SGHRS and CDR2 YFSETQ. V lost 0 bases and J lost 5, with 14 bases in between. The CDR3 DNA follows: TGCGCCAGCAGCTTGGCCGGGGGAGAGGGAACTGAAGCTTTCTTT. This codes for CASSLAGGEGTEAFF.

The CDR3 region has the DNA TGTGCCAGCAGCAAAGAGGCCAGCTCCTCTGGGGCCAACGTCCTGACTTTC. It encodes CASSKEASSSGANVLTF. The chain links TRBV21-1 to TRBJ2-6. TRBV21-1 is an annotated pseudogene. There are 17 residues in the CDR3.

The chain couples TRBV2 to TRBJ2-5; 11 bases fit TRBD1. This CDR3 has 15 amino acids. Germline V gene data show CDR1 as SNHLY and CDR2 as FYNNEI. After removal of 7 bases from V and 4 bases from J, the junction contained 8 bases not matched to a gene. The CDR3 sequence is CASKSDRGQLETQYF. DNA of the CDR3: TGTGCCAGCAAGTCGGACAGGGGGCAACTAGAGACCCAGTACTTC.

The chain has TRBV4-1 and TRBJ2-7; TRBD1 matches at 10 bases. The CDR3 consists of 13 residues. Germline CDR1 and CDR2: MGHRA and YSYEKL. J lost 4 bases, V lost 4 bases, and 1 base had no gene match. The DNA for the CDR3 is TGCGCCAGCAGCCGGGACAGGGGATACGAGCAGTACTTC. Residues: CASSRDRGYEQYF.

V is TRBV7-6 and J is TRBJ2-2; TRBD1 aligns across 8 bases. Germline V gene data show CDR1 as SGHVS and CDR2 as FNYEAQ. This CDR3 is 16 amino acids long. Germline trimming cut 5 bases from V and 8 bases from J; bases unmatched to any gene: 13. The CDR3 sequence: CASSPTGDGLSGELFF. For the CDR3, the DNA is TGTGCCAGCAGCCCGACAGGGGATGGCTTATCTGGGGAGCTGTTTTTT.

The V call is TRBV9, the J call TRBJ2-7; tentative D call: TRBD1 (6 bases). There are 16 residues in the CDR3. In germline, CDR1 is SGDLS, CDR2 YYNGEE. V gave up 0 bases and J gave up 3 bases, with 16 bases separating them. The CDR3 sequence is CASSVDPGHHNYEQYF. The CDR3 nucleotides read TGTGCCAGCAGCGTAGATCCGGGACACCATAACTACGAGCAGTACTTC.

The genes are TRBV4-3 and TRBJ1-3, with 9 bases matching TRBD1. There are 18 residues in the CDR3. CDR1 and CDR2 from the germline V gene are LGHNA and YSLEER. V lost 2 bases to trimming and J lost 0 bases; unmatched junction nucleotides: 8. DNA of the CDR3: TGCGCCAGCAGCCAATCGCCGACAGGGGGGTTCTCTGGAAACACCATATATTTT. Its translation: CASSQSPTGGFSGNTIYF.

This rearrangement joins TRBV9 to TRBJ2-5, with a possible D match to TRBD1 (7 bases). Per germline, CDR1 SGDLS and CDR2 YYNGEE. CDR3 length equals 14 residues. V was clipped by 4 bases and J by 1 base, with 11 bases between them. DNA of the CDR3: TGTGCCAGCAGCCCAGGGGGGAGCCAAGAGACCCAGTACTTC. This gives the protein CASSPGGSQETQYF.

V and J are TRBV4-3 and TRBJ2-7, with TRBD2 matching over 13 bases. This CDR3 has 14 amino acids. Germline assignment: CDR1 LGHNA and CDR2 YSLEER. The ends lost 4 bases at V and 7 bases at J; junction bases unmatched: 4. DNA for the CDR3: TGCGCCAGCAGCCCACTAGCGGGGGGGAGGGAGCAGTACTTC. This codes for CASSPLAGGREQYF.

The chain recombines TRBV9 with TRBJ1-6; 10 bases match TRBD1. CDR3 length: 15 residues. V shed 2 bases, J shed 10 bases, and the junction held 6 bases outside the gene matches. The germline V gene has CDR1 SGDLS and CDR2 YYNGEE. The CDR3 DNA follows: TGTGCCAGCAGCGTGGGTGGGACAGGGGTCTCACCCCTCCACTTT. This encodes CASSVGGTGVSPLHF.

This clone was detected a few times. The chain is built from TRBV7-2 and TRBJ1-4; D is unresolved. Germline CDR1 and CDR2: SGHTA and FQGNSA. This CDR3 region has 14 residues. V lost 6 bases and J 0 bases, leaving 8 bases between the germline ends. The CDR3 DNA reads TGTGCCAGCAGGCTACTTGCAACTAATGAAAAACTGTTTTTT. Its translation: CASRLLATNEKLFF.

The chain has TRBV19 and TRBJ2-5; D uncertain. V lost 5 bases, J lost 7 bases, and 11 bases lay in between. The V gene's germline CDR1 is LNHDA and CDR2 SQIVND (reference sequence). The CDR3 spans 12 residues. CDR3 region: CASSFSFGTQYF. DNA for the CDR3: TGTGCCAGTAGTTTCTCCTTCGGGACCCAGTACTTC.